The 20 T cell receptor beta chains given below trace back to one sample, sequenced in a study of blood T cells in healthy people across ages. Primed by a sample-barcoded 5' primer and a J-beta primer mix, a second PCR proceeded for about 7 to 11 cycles. TCRdb re-analysed the 5' RACE reads in MiXCR, keeping a single row per CDR3 protein. The sample lists about 1.8 million distinct CDR3 sequences; 49% were seen once. The sequencing input was blood. The receptors derive from a woman aged 40 to 50 in good health.

V usage is TRBV3-1 and J usage is TRBJ2-7; no clear D gene. V dropped 4 bases and J dropped 12 bases, with 16 bases sitting between them. Germline CDR1 is LGHDT and CDR2 is YNNKEL (reference sequence). The length of the CDR3 is 12 residues. The CDR3 bases are TGTGCCAGCAGCCGAGCGATCGAGACCCCGTACTTC. This codes for CASSRAIETPYF.

The chain is built from TRBV28 and TRBJ2-5; D is possibly TRBD2 (7 bases). The CDR3 has 16 amino acids. Looked up from germline, CDR1 is MDHEN and CDR2 is SYDVKM. The V end lost 5 bases, the J end lost 5 bases, and 21 bases lay between the germline ends. In DNA, the CDR3 is TGTGCCAGCAGTCCAAACCGCCACGGGGGGCAGGAGACCCAGTACTTC. Amino acid sequence: CASSPNRHGGQETQYF.

This clonotype was seen a few times. The chain links TRBV29-1 to TRBJ2-6; possible D gene TRBD1, 6 bases. V lost 3 bases and J lost 9, with 15 bases in between. The CDR3 has 14 residues. Germline lookup yields CDR1 SQVTM and CDR2 ANQGSEA. This CDR3 is CSVEAGTPFNVLTF. CDR3 sequence (DNA): TGCAGCGTTGAGGCCGGGACACCTTTCAACGTCCTGACTTTC.

The genes are TRBV7-2 and TRBJ2-1; 10 nucleotides align to TRBD2. Germline V lookup: CDR1 SGHTA, CDR2 FQGNSA. This CDR3 region has 10 residues. The junction had 4 bases not matched to a gene; V was cut back by 8 bases and J by 15 bases. In nucleotides, the CDR3 is TGTGCCAGCCTAGCGGGGGCCCCGTTCTTC. It translates to CASLAGAPFF.

The chain employs TRBV20-1 and TRBJ1-6, with D uncertain. Germline V gene data show CDR1 as DFQATT and CDR2 as SNEGSKA (reference sequence). V lost 5 bases and J lost 14, with 13 bases in between. This CDR3 comprises 11 residues. CDR3 residues: CSAVSSPALHF. The CDR3 DNA reads as TGCAGTGCTGTGTCGTCGCCGGCCCTCCACTTT.

The chain's CDR3 is CASSEGLAGATDTQYF. The CDR3 DNA reads as TGCGCCAGCAGTGAAGGGCTAGCGGGGGCCACAGATACGCAGTATTTT. The chain combines TRBV10-1 with TRBJ2-3; 10 nucleotides align to TRBD2. With V trimmed by 3 bases and J by 2 bases, 5 bases remained unmatched. Germline loops: CDR1 WNHNN, CDR2 SYGVQD (reference sequence). CDR3 length equals 16 residues.

This clonotype was observed a handful of times. The CDR3 bases are TGCAGTGCTAGAGATCCAGGGGACAAACTATCCTACGAGCAGTACTTC. Protein product: CSARDPGDKLSYEQYF. The chain joins TRBV20-1 to TRBJ2-7, with D maybe TRBD1 (6 bases). The CDR3 loop spans 16 amino acids. V dropped 0 bases and J dropped 1 base, with 16 bases sitting between them. Germline CDR1 and CDR2: DFQATT and SNEGSKA (reference sequence).

As DNA, the CDR3 is TGCAGTGCCCCCGGCCCAAGGGGCAACATTCAGTACTTC. This gives the protein CSAPGPRGNIQYF. The chain joins TRBV20-1 to TRBJ2-4; TRBD1 is a possible D gene (5 bases). V lost 6 bases and J 7 bases, leaving 16 bases between the germline ends. This CDR3 region has 13 residues. Germline assignment: CDR1 DFQATT and CDR2 SNEGSKA (reference sequence).

This clonotype was counted only a few times. V usage is TRBV9 and J usage is TRBJ1-1; TRBD1 matches 7 bases. The CDR3 contains 13 residues. V gave up 9 bases and J gave up 0 bases; unmatched junction bases: 5. The germline gives CDR1 SGDLS, CDR2 YYNGEE. As DNA, the CDR3 is TGTGCCACCGGGACAGACATGAACACTGAAGCTTTCTTT. It specifies CATGTDMNTEAFF.

The J gene is TRBJ2-1, the V gene TRBV6-2 or TRBV6-3, with D maybe TRBD2 (6 bases). The V and J ends lost 4 bases and 4 bases respectively, with 11 bases between them. From germline, CDR1 is MNHEY and CDR2 SVGEGT. The CDR3 has 14 residues. Here the CDR3 DNA reads TGTGCCAGCAGTTCCACTAGCTTTTACAATGAGCAGTTCTTC. Protein: CASSSTSFYNEQFF.

The chain recombines TRBV20-1 with TRBJ1-5; D gene uncertain. The CDR3 length is 15 residues. V gave up 3 bases and J gave up 5 bases, with 17 bases separating them. Germline V lookup: CDR1 DFQATT, CDR2 SNEGSKA (reference sequence). CDR3 loop: CSARSGRWAHQPQHF. CDR3 coding DNA: TGCAGTGCTAGGTCTGGCCGTTGGGCGCATCAGCCCCAGCATTTT.

The chain employs TRBV5-1 and TRBJ2-3; D is possibly TRBD1 (6 bases). There are 15 residues in the CDR3. V lost 6 bases and J 2 bases, leaving 16 bases between the germline ends. Germline V gene lookup returns CDR1 SGHRS and CDR2 YFSETQ. CDR3 amino acids: CASTLTGYVTDTQYF. DNA for the CDR3: TGCGCCAGCACCCTCACAGGGTATGTCACAGATACGCAGTATTTT.

In this sample, this clonotype turned up a few times. The chain links TRBV9 to TRBJ2-7; 10 nucleotides match TRBD1. CDR1 is SGDLS and CDR2 is YYNGEE in the germline V gene. This CDR3 is built from 15 residues. Germline trimming cut 0 bases from V and 6 bases from J; bases unmatched to any gene: 6. The DNA for the CDR3 is TGTGCCAGCAGCGTAGCGGGATGGGACAGGGGCGAGCAGTACTTC. This encodes CASSVAGWDRGEQYF.

The rearrangement links TRBV7-8 to TRBJ2-5; D possibly matches TRBD1 or TRBD2 (5 bases each). The germline V gene encodes CDR1 SGHVS and CDR2 FQNEAQ. This CDR3 is 15 amino acids long. Trimming pared 7 bases from V and 2 bases from J, leaving 17 bases between. CDR3 residues: CASNYEPGRQETQYF. In nucleotides, the CDR3 is TGTGCCAGCAACTACGAGCCGGGACGACAAGAGACCCAGTACTTC.

V is TRBV6-1 and J is TRBJ1-1; no definite D call. The CDR3 covers 13 residues. Germline CDR1 and CDR2: MNHNS and SASEGT. V lost 0 bases, J lost 7 bases, and 9 bases lay in between. The CDR3 DNA follows: TGTGCCAGCAGTGAAGCGCGTCGGGGTGAAGCTTTCTTT. Translating it yields CASSEARRGEAFF.

This chain uses TRBV9 with TRBJ1-4; unclear D gene. Trimming took off 3 bases at V and 7 bases at J, with 13 bases between the two ends. CDR3 length: 14 amino acids. From germline, CDR1 is SGDLS and CDR2 YYNGEE. The CDR3: CASSDGGSSEKLFF. Written as DNA, the CDR3 is TGTGCCAGCAGCGACGGAGGGTCGAGTGAAAAACTGTTTTTT. Looking up the rest from reference TRBV9 and TRBJ1-4 gives the full variable domain: DSGVTQTPKHLITATGQRVTLRCSPRSGDLSVYWYQQSLDQGLQFLIQYYNGEERAKGNILERFSAQQFPDLHSELNLSSLELGDSALYFCASSDGGSSEKLFFGSGTQLSVL.

The CDR3 region has the DNA TGCGCCAGCAGCCAAGTTCAGAGCTCCTACGAGCAGTACTTC. Translating gives CASSQVQSSYEQYF. The genes are TRBV4-1 and TRBJ2-7; D unclear. Germline CDR1 and CDR2: MGHRA and YSYEKL. V shed 1 base and J shed 0 bases, with 7 bases lying between them. The CDR3 consists of 14 residues.

With regard to this clonotype: The germline gene is not matched at one end of the junction; a read error may be the cause. The J gene is TRBJ2-7, the V gene TRBV5-6; D is possibly TRBD1 or TRBD2 (6 bases each). The DNA matches TRBJ2-5 better at its end, which makes the J call doubtful. Germline V gene data show CDR1 as SGHDT and CDR2 as YYEEEE. The CDR3 spans 15 residues. The DNA of the CDR3 is TGTACCAGCAGCTTGGCCGCGGGGACAAAAGAGACCCAGTACTTC. The encoded protein is CTSSLAAGTKETQYF.

The V and J genes are TRBV4-1 and TRBJ2-3; D not certain. This CDR3 spans 16 amino acids. The germline V gene encodes CDR1 MGHRA and CDR2 YSYEKL. V shed 3 bases and J shed 0 bases, with 13 bases lying between them. The CDR3 bases are TGCGCCAGCAGCCAGGTGAATCTAGTGAGCACAGATACGCAGTATTTT. It yields the protein CASSQVNLVSTDTQYF.

This clonotype was seen a handful of times. V is TRBV4-2 and J is TRBJ2-3; 9 bases line up with TRBD1. V lost 1 base to trimming and J lost 1 base; unmatched junction nucleotides: 3. This CDR3 comprises 16 residues. The V gene's germline CDR1 is LGHNA and CDR2 YNFKEQ. The CDR3 coding sequence is TGTGCCAGCAGCCAAGCAACAGGGGGCGGCACAGATACGCAGTATTTT. Translating gives CASSQATGGGTDTQYF.